These T cell receptor beta chains were read from a single sample in a study of early stage breast cancer tumors. Measured with immunoSEQ multiplex PCR; TCRdb has only the in-frame clones, and not every one. The profile shows fewer than 70,000 clones, 80% of them singletons. Sequencing was done on a sample of blood. These receptor sequences come from a person aged 40 to 49 with breast cancer. The conserved cysteine and the conserved F or W are not part of the CDR3 here. A D gene is named only where the DNA matches it firmly. Not all rows give a size; the values are once, few, many and, for expanded clones, a class.

J gene | clone size | V gene | D gene | CDR3 protein
TRBJ2-7 | . | TRBV27 | TRBD2 | ASSSQGGLAGGPYEQY
TRBJ1-1 | . | TRBV19 | . | ASSIDLTDPYGAF
TRBJ1-5 | once | TRBV30 | . | AWSGAAGVGNQPQH
TRBJ1-2 | once | TRBV27 | TRBD1 | ASSLIAGTDPNYGYT
TRBJ1-5 | few | TRBV7-9 | . | ASSLSSQPQH
TRBJ1-2 | . | TRBV30 | TRBD1 | AWSPGGYYGYT
TRBJ1-4 | . | TRBV18 | . | ASSPIRDLSEKLF
TRBJ2-3 | . | TRBV30 | . | AWFVVGTQY
TRBJ2-3 | . | TRBV30 | TRBD2 | AWRKSGRSGADTQY
TRBJ1-2 | . | TRBV5-6 | TRBD1 | ASRRDRGIYGYT
TRBJ1-1 | . | TRBV28 | TRBD1 | ASSDGQVNTEAF
TRBJ1-1 | . | TRBV6-6 | . | ASSPRDTEAF
TRBJ2-1 | . | TRBV5-6 | TRBD2 | ASSLGPSGRQEQF
TRBJ2-6 | . | TRBV5-5 | . | ASSLVQPTTAGANVLT
TRBJ2-7 | . | TRBV11-2 | . | ASGVGSYEQY
TRBJ2-1 | . | TRBV9 | . | ASSVGGSEYNEQF
TRBJ2-5 | . | TRBV5-4 | . | ASSLSGSRWQETQY
TRBJ1-1 | . | TRBV7-9 | . | ASSLVQDIMNTEAF
TRBJ2-2 | few | TRBV7-3 | . | ASTLGPENTGELF
TRBJ1-2 | . | TRBV28 | . | ASSLSRAYGYT
TRBJ2-7 | . | TRBV28 | . | ASSRDFTSYEQY
TRBJ1-1 | once | TRBV5-8 | . | ASSSTENTEAF
TRBJ2-1 | few | TRBV7-9 | TRBD1 | ASRKGAAQGIDEQF
TRBJ1-1 | medium-sized | TRBV7-9 | . | ASSSLTPGDRTKPEAF
TRBJ2-7 | . | TRBV19 | . | ASRFNRDSYEQY
TRBJ2-7 | . | TRBV6-6 | . | ASSLQGEQY